Listed below are T cell receptor beta chains from one sample, sequenced in a study of T cell changes during pregnancy in multiple sclerosis. TCRdb's table, derived via immunoSEQ multiplex PCR, lists solely in-frame clones and lacks some. The sample carries tens of thousands of clones, under 95% recorded once. The sequences come from CD4+ T cells from peripheral blood mononuclear cells, collected in the second trimester of pregnancy. Every receptor here comes from a female donor in good health, enrolled as a control in a pregnancy study. Both conserved end residues are part of each CDR3. D genes are given only for firm matches. Size is omitted from some rows. Given values are once, few, many or a class for expanded clones.

TRBV4-2,-,TRBD2,TRBJ2-7,CASSQEAGGSYEQYF,TGTGCCAGCAGCCAAGAAGCGGGGGGCTCCTACGAGCAGTACTTC
TRBV30,-,-,TRBJ1-2,CAWTLAGGIGYTF,TGTGCCTGGACCTTAGCGGGGGGGATCGGCTACACCTTC
TRBV7-2,-,TRBD2,TRBJ2-5,CASSLANSGAAQYF,TGTGCCAGCAGCTTAGCGAATAGCGGGGCGGCCCAGTACTTC
TRBV18,-,TRBD2,TRBJ2-5,CASSPPGVAGGTQETQYF,TGTGCCAGCTCACCACCTGGGGTAGCGGGGGGCACTCAAGAGACCCAGTACTTC
TRBV14,-,TRBD2,TRBJ2-3,CASSQGLAGGPDTQYF,TGTGCCAGCAGCCAAGGTCTAGCGGGGGGGCCTGATACGCAGTATTTT
TRBV7-2,-,-,TRBJ1-5,CASSLSGGYSNQPQHF,TGTGCCAGCAGCTTATCGGGAGGCTATAGCAATCAGCCCCAGCATTTT
TRBV11-1,-,TRBD1,TRBJ1-1,CASSRSGTDIF,TGTGCCAGCAGCCGCTCAGGGACAGACATCTTT
TRBV6-1,-,TRBD1,TRBJ1-4,CASSDPGQGKEKLFF,TGTGCCAGCAGTGACCCGGGACAGGGGAAAGAAAAACTGTTTTTT
TRBV5-1,-,-,TRBJ2-7,CASSSDTYGGYYEQYF,TGCGCCAGCAGCTCGGACACCTATGGCGGCTACTACGAGCAGTACTTC
TRBV18,-,-,TRBJ1-2,CASSPPGDTTTYTF,TGTGCCAGCTCACCACCGGGGGACACTACCACCTACACCTTC
TRBV15,once,-,TRBJ1-1,CATSRDRRMGVTEAFF,TGTGCCACCAGCAGAGATAGGAGGATGGGTGTCACTGAAGCTTTCTTT
TRBV6-4,-,TRBD1,TRBJ1-2,CASSGRGQGSTGGYTF,TGTGCCAGCAGTGGAAGGGGACAGGGGTCCACCGGGGGCTACACCTTC
TRBV7-9,-,TRBD1,TRBJ2-3,CASSFNRGFGTDTQYF,TGTGCCAGCAGCTTTAACAGGGGGTTTGGCACAGATACGCAGTATTTT
TRBV4-1,-,TRBD2,TRBJ2-1,CASSPAGAFNSYNEQFF,TGCGCCAGCAGCCCAGCGGGGGCCTTTAATTCTTACAATGAGCAGTTCTTC
TRBV4-1,-,-,TRBJ2-7,CASSPTDWREQYF,TGCGCCAGCAGCCCTACGGACTGGCGGGAGCAGTACTTC
TRBV6-5,-,TRBD1,TRBJ1-2,CASSDRVAGYTF,TGTGCCAGCAGCGACAGGGTCGCTGGCTACACCTTC
TRBV7-9,-,-,TRBJ2-7,CASSLVPKASGFPYEQYF,TGTGCCAGCAGCTTAGTCCCAAAAGCGTCGGGGTTTCCCTACGAGCAGTACTTC
TRBV19,-,TRBD2,TRBJ2-1,CASRRGGGNEQFF,TGTGCCAGTAGACGGGGGGGAGGTAATGAGCAGTTCTTC
TRBV21-1,once,-,TRBJ2-7,CASATDEQYF,TGTGCCAGCGCGACAGATGAGCAGTACTTC
TRBV7-3,-,-,TRBJ2-6,CASSLNPGAGANVLTF,TGTGCCAGCAGCCTTAACCCAGGGGCTGGGGCCAACGTCCTGACTTTC
TRBV6-6,-,TRBD1,TRBJ1-4,CASSGGQGVKEKLFF,TGTGCCAGCAGTGGCGGACAGGGGGTAAAGGAAAAACTGTTTTTT
TRBV30,-,TRBD1,TRBJ1-4,CAWSSPRRTGGFATNEKLFF,TGTGCCTGGAGTTCGCCTCGGAGGACAGGGGGCTTCGCAACTAATGAAAAACTGTTTTTT
TRBV27,-,TRBD1,TRBJ1-2,CASSDRVKGYTF,TGTGCCAGCTCCGACAGGGTGAAAGGCTACACCTTC
TRBV29-1,-,-,TRBJ2-3,CSVDDTFTDTQYF,TGCAGCGTTGATGACACGTTCACAGATACGCAGTATTTT
TRBV7-9,once,TRBD1,TRBJ2-5,CAGLTGVEETQYF,TGTGCCGGCCTAACAGGGGTAGAAGAGACCCAGTACTTC
TRBV5-1,-,-,TRBJ2-1,CASSLSTASYNEQFF,TGCGCCAGCAGCTTGAGCACAGCCTCCTACAATGAGCAGTTCTTC
TRBV15,-,-,TRBJ1-1,CATSTSTGTEAFF,TGTGCCACCAGCACGAGTACAGGGACCGAAGCTTTCTTT
TRBV5-8,-,-,TRBJ2-1,CASSPPGRKGRGEQFF,TGTGCCAGCAGCCCACCGGGCCGGAAAGGAAGGGGTGAGCAGTTCTTC
TRBV9,once,-,TRBJ2-3,CASSVAGPRPTDTQYF,TGTGCCAGCAGCGTCGCAGGTCCACGCCCCACAGATACGCAGTATTTT
TRBV5-1,-,-,TRBJ1-3,CASSLGAGMGNTIYF,TGCGCCAGCAGCTTGGGGGCAGGAATGGGAAACACCATATATTTT
TRBV7-2,-,-,TRBJ1-5,CASSPGGTINQPQHF,TGTGCCAGCAGCCCAGGTGGGACAATCAATCAGCCCCAGCATTTT
TRBV5-6,-,TRBD2,TRBJ2-3,CASSPVGGGTDTQYF,TGTGCCAGCAGCCCCGTTGGGGGGGGGACAGATACGCAGTATTTT
TRBV7-6,-,-,TRBJ1-2,CASSPTVRGGYTF,TGTGCCAGCAGCCCCACAGTCCGTGGAGGCTACACCTTC
TRBV4-2,-,TRBD1,TRBJ1-4,CASRDTVRTGHEKLFF,TGTGCCAGCAGAGACACCGTTCGGACAGGGCATGAAAAACTGTTTTTT
TRBV4-2,-,-,TRBJ1-2,CASSQRDGLNYGYTF,TGTGCCAGCAGCCAACGAGACGGACTAAACTATGGCTACACCTTC